This T cell receptor beta chain derives from a study of lymphopenia after photon versus proton radiotherapy. Findings and caveats of the study: After lymphocyte nadir, photon-treated repertoires showed oligoclonal expansion, especially CD8+ Temra.

The CDR3 runs to 13 residues. CDR1 is SEHNR and CDR2 is FQNEAQ in the germline V gene (reference sequence). Deletions cut 3 bases from V and 8 bases from J, with 8 bases between. The method was immunoSEQ multiplex PCR; TCRdb's version includes in-frame clones alone and lacks a portion of them. The sample has around 20,000 clones; around 88% are singletons. In the case of this clone: Its antigen is as yet unknown.

The sequences come from peripheral blood, collected from a patient treated with proton-based radiotherapy. The sequence was collected from a man aged 80 or over with esophageal cancer. The rearrangement links TRBV7-9 to TRBJ1-6; possible D gene TRBD1, 6 bases. For the CDR3, the DNA is TGTGCCAGCAGCTTTTACAGGGATTCACCCCTCCACTTT. As protein: CASSFYRDSPLHF.